These 6 T cell receptor beta chains were all obtained from the same sample, sequenced in a study of breast tumors, draining lymph nodes, adjacent tissues. TCRdb processed the multiplex PCR reads anew with MiXCR; each CDR3 protein has one entry. Of over 10,000 distinct CDR3 sequences listed, under 40% are singletons. What was sequenced was breast tumor tissue. Receptor source: a female donor with breast cancer. Some clones in this sample may be carry-over from other donors' samples.

The sample holds a few counts of this clonotype. The chain uses TRBV7-9 and TRBJ2-7; TRBD2 agrees at 8 bases. The CDR3 spans 13 residues. V dropped 4 bases and J dropped 5; count of bases not matched to a gene: 4. Germline CDR1 and CDR2: SEHNR and FQNEAQ (reference sequence). DNA for the CDR3: TGTGCCAGCAGCTCCAGCGGGGGCCACGAGCAGTACTTC. Protein: CASSSSGGHEQYF. The full variable domain, rest sourced from reference TRBV7-9 and TRBJ2-7, is DTGVSQNPRHKITKRGQNVTFRCDPISEHNRLYWYRQTLGQGPEFLTYFQNEAQLEKSRLLSDRFSAERPKGSFSTLEIQRTEQGDSAMYLCASSSSGGHEQYFGPGTRLTVT.

Ten or more counts support this clonotype. This chain joins TRBV11-2 and TRBJ2-7, with TRBD1 matching 10 bases. CDR3 size: 23 residues. Per germline, CDR1 SGHAT and CDR2 FQNNGV. J lost 1 base, V lost 6 bases, and 30 bases had no gene match. CDR3 coding DNA: TGTGCCAGCAGGCATTTAGGGGGACAGGGGAATTCGTGGGGACAGGGGAATTCCTACGAGCAGTACTTC. Protein: CASRHLGGQGNSWGQGNSYEQYF.

V usage is TRBV20-1 and J usage is TRBJ2-1; 7 nucleotides match TRBD2. CDR1 and CDR2 (germline): DFQATT, SNEGSKA (reference sequence). V was clipped by 0 bases and J by 6 bases; unmatched bases: 8. This CDR3 spans 15 amino acids. The CDR3 sequence is CSARERGSFGNEQFF. CDR3 nucleotide sequence: TGCAGTGCTAGAGAGCGCGGGAGCTTTGGCAATGAGCAGTTCTTC.

Concerning this clonotype: A much larger clone sits a single nucleotide away, making a read error possible. The chain couples TRBV18 to TRBJ1-2; no firm D call. Germline CDR1 reads KGHSH; CDR2 reads LQKENI. This CDR3 contains 18 residues. The V end was cut by 2 bases, the J end by 7 bases, with 26 bases between. In DNA, the CDR3 is TGTGCCAGCTCACCAGAATTTCCGGAGGGAAATGTATACTTTGGCTACACCTTC. Encoded protein: CASSPEFPEGNVYFGYTF.

In the case of this clonotype: This may be a read error: a much more frequent sequence differs by one nucleotide. The CDR3 does not close with the conserved phenylalanine or tryptophan, likely indicating a read error. The chain combines TRBV3-1 with TRBJ2-3, with a tentative D call TRBD1 (6 bases). The germline V and J ends were trimmed by 4 bases and 6 bases, with 8 bases remaining between them. Germline CDR1 is LGHDT and CDR2 is YNNKEL (reference sequence). CDR3 size: 12 residues. The CDR3 DNA sequence: TGTGCCAGCAGCCCACAGGGTGATACGCAGTATTTA. Its protein product is CASSPQGDTQYL.

Many counts were recorded for this clonotype. The rearrangement uses TRBV6-1 and TRBJ2-4; 8 nucleotides agree with TRBD2. V was clipped by 1 base and J by 1 base; unmatched bases: 3. CDR1 and CDR2 from the germline V gene are MNHNS and SASEGT. This CDR3 region has 16 residues. This CDR3 is CASSEEASGAKNIQYF. The CDR3 nucleotides are TGTGCCAGCAGTGAAGAAGCTAGCGGGGCCAAAAACATTCAGTACTTC.